This T cell receptor (beta chain) was found in a study of Ad26.COV2.S vaccination and SARS-CoV-2 variants. Measured with immunoSEQ multiplex PCR; TCRdb has only the in-frame clones, and not every one. The sample lists a few hundred thousand clones; 83% were seen once. CDR1 is SGHDT and CDR2 is YYEEEE in the germline V gene. The ends were cut back, 4 bases at V and 3 bases at J, with 20 bases in the middle. The CDR3 runs 16 residues. Treatment meaning: about 20 received Ad26.COV2.S at low or high dose, single or two shots; 5 received placebo; per-sample allocation not given. Samples were taken on day 63 after the first vaccine or placebo injection.

The sequenced sample was peripheral blood, obtained in a trial of Ad26.COV2.S vaccine versus placebo. This clonotype was sampled from a person between 18 and 60 years old who received the Ad26.COV2.S COVID-19 vaccine or a placebo. The chain is built from TRBV5-6 and TRBJ2-7, with D perhaps TRBD1 or TRBD2 (5 bases each). The CDR3 region is CASSGVGLGTGYEQYF. Here the CDR3 DNA reads TGTGCCAGCAGCGGGGTGGGGTTGGGGACCGGCTACGAGCAGTACTTC.